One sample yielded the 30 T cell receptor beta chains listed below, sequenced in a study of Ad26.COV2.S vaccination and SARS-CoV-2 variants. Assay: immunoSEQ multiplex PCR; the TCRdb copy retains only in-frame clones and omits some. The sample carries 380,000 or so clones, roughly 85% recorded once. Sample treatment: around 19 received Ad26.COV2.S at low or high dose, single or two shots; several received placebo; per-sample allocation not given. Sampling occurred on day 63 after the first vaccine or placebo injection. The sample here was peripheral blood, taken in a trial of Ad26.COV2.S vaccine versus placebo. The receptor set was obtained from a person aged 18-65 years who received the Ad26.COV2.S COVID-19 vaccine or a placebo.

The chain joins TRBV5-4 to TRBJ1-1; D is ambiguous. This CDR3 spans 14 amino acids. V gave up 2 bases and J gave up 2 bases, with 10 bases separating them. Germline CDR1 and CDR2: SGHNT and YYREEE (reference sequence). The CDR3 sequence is CASSFGRSNTEAFF. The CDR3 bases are TGTGCCAGCAGCTTCGGACGCTCCAACACTGAAGCTTTCTTT. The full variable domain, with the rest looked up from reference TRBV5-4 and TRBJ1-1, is ETGVTQSPTHLIKTRGQQVTLRCSSQSGHNTVSWYQQALGQGPQFIFQYYREEENGRGNFPPRFSGLQFPNYSSELNVNALELDDSALYLCASSFGRSNTEAFFGQGTRLTVV.

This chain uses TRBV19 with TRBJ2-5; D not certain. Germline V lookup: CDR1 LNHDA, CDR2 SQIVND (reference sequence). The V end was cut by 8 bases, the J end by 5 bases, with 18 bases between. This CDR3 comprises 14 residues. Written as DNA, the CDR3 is TGTGCCAGTTCCCAGGAAGGAAGCTGGGAGACCCAGTACTTC. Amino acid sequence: CASSQEGSWETQYF.

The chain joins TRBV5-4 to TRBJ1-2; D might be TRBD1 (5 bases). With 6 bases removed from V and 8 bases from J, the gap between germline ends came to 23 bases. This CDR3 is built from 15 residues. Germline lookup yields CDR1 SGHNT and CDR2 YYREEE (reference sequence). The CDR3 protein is CASKRLGGSLRGYTF. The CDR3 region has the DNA TGTGCCAGCAAACGACTGGGGGGGAGCCTAAGGGGCTACACCTTC.

CDR3 in amino acids: CASSVAVNTEAFF. The CDR3 DNA sequence: TGTGCCAGCAGCGTAGCAGTGAACACTGAAGCTTTCTTT. V gene TRBV9 combines with J gene TRBJ1-1; D is undetermined. Between the trimmed V and J ends, which lost 0 bases and 0 bases, there was a span of 3 bases. This CDR3 spans 13 amino acids. CDR1 SGDLS and CDR2 YYNGEE come from the germline V gene.

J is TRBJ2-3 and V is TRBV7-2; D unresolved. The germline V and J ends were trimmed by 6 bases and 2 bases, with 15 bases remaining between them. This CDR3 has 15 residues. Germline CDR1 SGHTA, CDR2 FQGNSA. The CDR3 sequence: CASSQSPGFTDTQYF. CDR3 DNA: TGTGCCAGCAGTCAATCCCCCGGATTCACAGATACGCAGTATTTT.

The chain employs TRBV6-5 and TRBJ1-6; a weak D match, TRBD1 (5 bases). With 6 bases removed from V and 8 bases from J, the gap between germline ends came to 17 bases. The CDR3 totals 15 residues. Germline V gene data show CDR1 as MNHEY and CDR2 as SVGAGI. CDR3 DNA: TGTGCCAGCAGGGATGGGACGGCTCCACATTCACCCCTCCACTTT. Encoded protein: CASRDGTAPHSPLHF.

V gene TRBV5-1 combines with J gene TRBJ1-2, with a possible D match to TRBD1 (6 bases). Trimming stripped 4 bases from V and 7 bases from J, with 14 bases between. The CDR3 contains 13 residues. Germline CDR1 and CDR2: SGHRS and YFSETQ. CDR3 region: CASSPGTFAGYTF. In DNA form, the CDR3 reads TGCGCCAGCAGCCCGGGGACATTTGCTGGCTACACCTTC.

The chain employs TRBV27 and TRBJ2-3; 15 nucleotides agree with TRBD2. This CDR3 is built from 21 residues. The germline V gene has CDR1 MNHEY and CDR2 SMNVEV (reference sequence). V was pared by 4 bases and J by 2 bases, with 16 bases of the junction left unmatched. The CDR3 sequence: CASSSPTRTSGRAIDTDTQYF. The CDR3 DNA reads TGTGCCAGCAGTTCCCCCACCCGGACTAGCGGGAGGGCCATCGACACAGATACGCAGTATTTT.

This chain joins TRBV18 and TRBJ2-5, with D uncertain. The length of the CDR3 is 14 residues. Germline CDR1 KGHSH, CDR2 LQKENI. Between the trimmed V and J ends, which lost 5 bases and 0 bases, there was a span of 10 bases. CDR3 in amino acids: CASSGSLYQETQYF. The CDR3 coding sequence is TGTGCCAGCTCAGGAAGTCTGTACCAAGAGACCCAGTACTTC.

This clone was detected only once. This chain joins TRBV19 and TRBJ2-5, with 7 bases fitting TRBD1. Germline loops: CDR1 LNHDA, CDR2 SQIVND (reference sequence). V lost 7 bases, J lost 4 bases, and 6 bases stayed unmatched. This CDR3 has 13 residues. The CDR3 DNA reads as TGTGCCAGTACCCCGGGACAGAGAGAGACCCAGTACTTC. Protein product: CASTPGQRETQYF.

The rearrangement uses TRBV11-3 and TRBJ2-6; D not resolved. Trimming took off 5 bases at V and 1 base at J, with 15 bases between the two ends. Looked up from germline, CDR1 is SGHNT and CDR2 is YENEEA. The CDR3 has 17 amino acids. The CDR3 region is CASSPHSPRSGANVLTF. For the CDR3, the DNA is TGTGCCAGCAGCCCCCATAGTCCGAGATCTGGGGCCAACGTCCTGACTTTC.

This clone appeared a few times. The CDR3 reads CASSQETVSYEQYF. In DNA form, the CDR3 reads TGCGCCAGCAGCCAAGAGACGGTCTCCTACGAGCAGTACTTC. The V gene is TRBV4-1, the J gene TRBJ2-7; no clear D. The ends were cut back, 0 bases at V and 0 bases at J, with 6 bases in the middle. The CDR3 has 14 residues. The germline gives CDR1 MGHRA, CDR2 YSYEKL.

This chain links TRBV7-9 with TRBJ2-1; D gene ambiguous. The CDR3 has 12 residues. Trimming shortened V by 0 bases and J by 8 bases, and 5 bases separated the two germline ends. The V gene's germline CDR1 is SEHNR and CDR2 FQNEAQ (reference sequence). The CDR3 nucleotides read TGTGCCAGCAGCTTAGCTTCGGATGAGCAGTTCTTC. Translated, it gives CASSLASDEQFF.

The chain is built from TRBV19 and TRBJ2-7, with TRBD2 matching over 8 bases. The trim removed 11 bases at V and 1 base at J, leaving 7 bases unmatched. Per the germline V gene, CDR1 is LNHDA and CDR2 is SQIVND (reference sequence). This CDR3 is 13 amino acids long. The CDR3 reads CAAGGVPSYEQYF. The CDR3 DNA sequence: TGTGCCGCCGGGGGGGTTCCGTCCTACGAGCAGTACTTC.

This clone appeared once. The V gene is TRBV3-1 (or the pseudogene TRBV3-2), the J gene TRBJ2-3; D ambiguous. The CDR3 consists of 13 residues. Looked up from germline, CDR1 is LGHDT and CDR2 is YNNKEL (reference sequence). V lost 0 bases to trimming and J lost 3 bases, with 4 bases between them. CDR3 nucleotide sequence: TGTGCCAGCAGCCAAGATATGACAGATACGCAGTATTTT. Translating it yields CASSQDMTDTQYF.

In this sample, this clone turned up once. The CDR3 spells CATSDLAGARMETQYF. CDR3 nucleotide sequence: TGTGCCACCAGTGATTTAGCAGGGGCCAGGATGGAGACCCAGTACTTC. The J gene is TRBJ2-5, the V gene TRBV24-1; perhaps TRBD1 as D (6 bases). The CDR3 loop spans 16 amino acids. V dropped 1 base and J dropped 5 bases, with 16 bases sitting between them. Germline CDR1 reads KGHDR; CDR2 reads SFDVKD.

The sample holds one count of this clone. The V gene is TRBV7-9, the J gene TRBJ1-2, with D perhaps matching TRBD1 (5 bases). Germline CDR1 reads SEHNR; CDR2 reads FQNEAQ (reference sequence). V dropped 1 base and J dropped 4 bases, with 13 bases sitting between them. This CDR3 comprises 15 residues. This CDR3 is CASSLVPPGPYGYTF. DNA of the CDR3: TGTGCCAGCAGCTTAGTACCCCCGGGACCCTATGGCTACACCTTC.

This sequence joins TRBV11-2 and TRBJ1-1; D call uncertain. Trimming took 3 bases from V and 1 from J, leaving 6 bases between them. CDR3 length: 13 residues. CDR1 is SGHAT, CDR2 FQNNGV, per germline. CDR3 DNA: TGTGCCAGCAGCTTTGGGCAGAACACTGAAGCTTTCTTT. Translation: CASSFGQNTEAFF.

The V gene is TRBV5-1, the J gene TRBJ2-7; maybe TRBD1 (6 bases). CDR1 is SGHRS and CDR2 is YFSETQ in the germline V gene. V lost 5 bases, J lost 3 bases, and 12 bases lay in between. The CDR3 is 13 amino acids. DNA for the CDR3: TGCGCCAGCAGTCACAGGGAAGACTACGAGCAGTACTTC. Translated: CASSHREDYEQYF.

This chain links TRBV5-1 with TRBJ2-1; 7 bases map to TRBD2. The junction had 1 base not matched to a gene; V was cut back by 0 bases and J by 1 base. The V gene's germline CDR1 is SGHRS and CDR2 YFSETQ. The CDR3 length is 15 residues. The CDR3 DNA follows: TGCGCCAGCAGCTTGGAAGCGGGGTCCTACAATGAGCAGTTCTTC. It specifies CASSLEAGSYNEQFF.

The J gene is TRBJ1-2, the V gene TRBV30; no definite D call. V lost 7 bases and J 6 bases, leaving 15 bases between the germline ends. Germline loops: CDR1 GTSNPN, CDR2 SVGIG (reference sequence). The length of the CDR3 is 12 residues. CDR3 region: CASNFRRDGYTF. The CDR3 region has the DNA TGTGCCTCAAACTTCCGGAGGGATGGCTACACCTTC.

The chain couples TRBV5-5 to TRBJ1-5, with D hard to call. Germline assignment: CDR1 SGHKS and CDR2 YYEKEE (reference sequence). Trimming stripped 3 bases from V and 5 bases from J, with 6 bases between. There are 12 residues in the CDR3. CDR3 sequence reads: CASSWGYQPQHF. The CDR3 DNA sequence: TGTGCCAGCAGCTGGGGATATCAGCCCCAGCATTTT.

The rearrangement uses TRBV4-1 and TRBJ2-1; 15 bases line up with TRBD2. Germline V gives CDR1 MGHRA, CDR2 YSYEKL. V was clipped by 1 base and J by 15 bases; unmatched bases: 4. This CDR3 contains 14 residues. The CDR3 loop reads CASSQGTSGRVAFF. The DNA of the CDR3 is TGCGCCAGCAGCCAAGGGACTAGCGGGAGGGTTGCGTTCTTC.

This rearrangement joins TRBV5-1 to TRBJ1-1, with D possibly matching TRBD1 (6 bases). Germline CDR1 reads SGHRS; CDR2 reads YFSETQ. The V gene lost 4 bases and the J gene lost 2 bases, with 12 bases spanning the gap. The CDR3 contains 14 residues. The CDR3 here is CASSPDRPNTEAFF. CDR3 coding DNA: TGCGCCAGCAGCCCCGACAGGCCCAACACTGAAGCTTTCTTT.

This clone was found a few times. CDR3 bases: TGTGCCAGCAGTGAGCCCTTTTCCTTCTGGGCTTTCTTT. As protein: CASSEPFSFWAFF. The V gene is TRBV6-1, the J gene TRBJ1-1; D is unclear. CDR1 is MNHNS, CDR2 SASEGT, per germline. This CDR3 region has 13 residues. V gave up 3 bases and J gave up 11 bases, with 16 bases separating them.

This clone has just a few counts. In DNA form, the CDR3 reads TGTGCCAGCAGCCCTACGGCTGGGGGTCCCAAAAATTCACCCCTCCACTTT. Amino acids: CASSPTAGGPKNSPLHF. V and J are TRBV11-2 and TRBJ1-6; D is possibly TRBD1 (5 bases). This CDR3 spans 17 amino acids. CDR1 SGHAT and CDR2 FQNNGV come from the germline V gene. V dropped 5 bases and J dropped 7 bases, with 21 bases sitting between them.

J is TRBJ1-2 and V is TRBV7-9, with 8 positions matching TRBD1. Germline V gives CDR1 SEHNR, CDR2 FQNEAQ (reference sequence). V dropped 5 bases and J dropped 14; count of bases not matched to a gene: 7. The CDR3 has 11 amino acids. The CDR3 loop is CASSRQGFGTF. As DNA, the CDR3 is TGTGCCAGCAGCCGACAGGGGTTCGGTACCTTC.

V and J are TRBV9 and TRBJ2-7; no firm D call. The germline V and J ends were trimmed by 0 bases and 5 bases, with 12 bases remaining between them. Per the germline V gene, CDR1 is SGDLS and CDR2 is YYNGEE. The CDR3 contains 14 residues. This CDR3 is CASSVELTDDEQYF. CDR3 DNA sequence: TGTGCCAGCAGCGTAGAGCTCACAGACGACGAGCAGTACTTC.

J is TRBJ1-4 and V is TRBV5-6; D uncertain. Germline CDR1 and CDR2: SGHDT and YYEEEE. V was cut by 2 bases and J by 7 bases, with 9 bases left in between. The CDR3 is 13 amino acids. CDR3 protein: CASSFLGGEKLFF. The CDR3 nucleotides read TGTGCCAGCAGCTTTCTGGGAGGTGAAAAACTGTTTTTT. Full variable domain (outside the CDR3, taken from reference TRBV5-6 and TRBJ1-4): DAGVTQSPTHLIKTRGQQVTLRCSPKSGHDTVSWYQQALGQGPQFIFQYYEEEERQRGNFPDRFSGHQFPNYSSELNVNALLLGDSALYLCASSFLGGEKLFFGSGTQLSVL.

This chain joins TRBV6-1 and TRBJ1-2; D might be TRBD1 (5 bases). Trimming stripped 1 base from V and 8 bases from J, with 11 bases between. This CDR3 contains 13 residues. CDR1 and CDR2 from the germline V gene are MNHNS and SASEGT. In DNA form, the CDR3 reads TGTGCCAGCAGTGAAGTTCAGGGTCGGGGCTACACCTTC. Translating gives CASSEVQGRGYTF.